Listed below are T cell receptor beta chains from one sample, sequenced in a study of chemoradiotherapy in HPV16-positive cancers. Profiled with immunoSEQ multiplex PCR; TCRdb holds only in-frame clones, not every one. The repertoire holds 19,000 or so clones, with 85% to 95% as singletons. Sequencing was performed on blood, taken from a patient who underwent chemoradiotherapy. Every receptor here comes from a human donor with HPV-associated anogenital cancer. The CDR3 runs from the conserved cysteine through the conserved F or W.

V gene: TRBV18; J gene: TRBJ1-1; CDR3 protein: CASFPGLNTEAFF
V gene: TRBV5-4; J gene: TRBJ2-5; CDR3 protein: CASSLTGTGGIETQYF
V gene: TRBV18; J gene: TRBJ1-2; CDR3 protein: CASSPDRGRGYTF
V gene: TRBV6-1; J gene: .; CDR3 protein: CASSEMGQGSYEQYF
V gene: TRBV5-4; J gene: TRBJ2-3; CDR3 protein: CASSASGGTTDTQYF
V gene: TRBV7-2; J gene: TRBJ1-3; CDR3 protein: CASSRGQGSGNTIYF
V gene: TRBV10-3; J gene: TRBJ1-3; CDR3 protein: CAATRDPGPGNTIYF
V gene: TRBV19; J gene: TRBJ1-2; CDR3 protein: CASSIRAEYGYTF
V gene: TRBV5-1; J gene: TRBJ2-2; CDR3 protein: CASSPGATRRGELFF
V gene: TRBV10-2; J gene: TRBJ1-5; CDR3 protein: CASSGDRGLPQHF
V gene: TRBV19; J gene: TRBJ1-1; CDR3 protein: CASSTGQEVTEAFF
V gene: TRBV15; J gene: TRBJ1-2; CDR3 protein: CATSRSGTGVYGYTF
V gene: TRBV6-5; J gene: TRBJ1-5; CDR3 protein: CASSYIPGQGDQPQHF
V gene: TRBV11-3; J gene: TRBJ2-3; CDR3 protein: CASSLGNTDTQYF
V gene: TRBV13; J gene: TRBJ2-7; CDR3 protein: CASRRAATGTYEQYF
V gene: TRBV7-9; J gene: TRBJ2-2; CDR3 protein: CASSGIAGGPGTGELFF
V gene: TRBV5-1; J gene: TRBJ2-5; CDR3 protein: CASSFQDGKTQYF